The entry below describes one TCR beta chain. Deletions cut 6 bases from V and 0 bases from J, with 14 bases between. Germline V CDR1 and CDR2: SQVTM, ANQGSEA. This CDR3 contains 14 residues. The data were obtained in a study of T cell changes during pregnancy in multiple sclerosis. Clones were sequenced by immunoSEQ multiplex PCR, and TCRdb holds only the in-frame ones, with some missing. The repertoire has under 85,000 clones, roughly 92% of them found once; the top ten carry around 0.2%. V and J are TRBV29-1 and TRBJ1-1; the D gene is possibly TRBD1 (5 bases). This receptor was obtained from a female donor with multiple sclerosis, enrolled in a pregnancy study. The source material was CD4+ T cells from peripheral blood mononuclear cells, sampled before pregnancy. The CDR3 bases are TGCAGCGTGACCGGGGGTCCGGTGAACACTGAAGCTTTCTTT. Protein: CSVTGGPVNTEAFF.